The T cell receptor (beta chain) under discussion was sequenced for a study of CD8+ T cells in alopecia areata. Study summary: A 6-month off-drug phase came after tofacitinib, which had lasted 6 to 18 months.

As concerns this clone: Its specificity is not known.

RNA extraction and reverse transcription yielded cDNA as sequencing template. TCRdb keeps only in-frame clones here, not all; method: immunoSEQ multiplex PCR. In the table there are some 44,000 clones, around 90% of which are singletons. Treatment denoted: oral pan-JAK inhibitor, 5-10 mg twice daily. General observations from the study: Especially in alopecia totalis/universalis, lesional scalp showed greater clonality than normal scalp did. Researchers reported that TCR sharing among patients proved less clear than in mice, possibly HLA-linked.

The TCR was taken from a human donor with alopecia areata. The source was CD8+ T cells sorted from blood, collected at week 24, from a patient treated with tofacitinib.

The CDR3 bases are TGTGCCAGTAGTCCTTTTCCCGGGACCGAGAGCTCCTACAATGAGCAGTTCTTC. It is translated as CASSPFPGTESSYNEQFF. The chain is built from TRBV19 and TRBJ2-1; D tentatively reads TRBD1 or TRBD2 (5 bases each). CDR3 size: 18 residues. V shed 5 bases and J shed 0 bases, with 20 bases lying between them. Germline CDR1 is LNHDA and CDR2 is SQIVND (reference sequence). Drawing the rest from reference TRBV19 and TRBJ2-1, the complete variable domain is DGGITQSPKYLFRKEGQNVTLSCEQNLNHDAMYWYRQDPGQGLRLIYYSQIVNDFQKGDIAEGYSVSREKKESFPLTVTSAQKNPTAFYLCASSPFPGTESSYNEQFFGPGTRLTVL.